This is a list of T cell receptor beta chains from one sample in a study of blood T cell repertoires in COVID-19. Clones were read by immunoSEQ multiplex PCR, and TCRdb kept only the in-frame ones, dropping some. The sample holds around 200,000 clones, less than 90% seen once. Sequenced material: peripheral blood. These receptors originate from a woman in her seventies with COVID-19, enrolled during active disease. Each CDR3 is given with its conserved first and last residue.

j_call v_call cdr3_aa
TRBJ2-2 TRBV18 CASSPQVIRLAVTGELFF
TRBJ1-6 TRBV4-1 CASSQDSGVSPLHF
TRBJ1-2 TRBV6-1 CASSESQGVSGYTF
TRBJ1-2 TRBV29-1 CSVPLNYGYTF
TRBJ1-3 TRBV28 CASSATPWAGGNTIYF
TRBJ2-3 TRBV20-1 CSASLGTGGTDTQYF
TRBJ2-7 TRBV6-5 CASSSAGGHEQYF
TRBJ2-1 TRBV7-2 CASIRRDRNNEQFF
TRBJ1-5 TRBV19 CASSPGGSSNQPQHF
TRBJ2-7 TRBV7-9 CASSLGQDFTYEQYF
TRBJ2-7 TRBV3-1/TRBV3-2 CASRRQGNSEQYF
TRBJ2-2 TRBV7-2 CASSSPSGRISGELFF
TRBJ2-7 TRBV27 CASSLSTPMGLYEQYF
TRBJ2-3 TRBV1 CTSSQDCTTGVMTDTQYF
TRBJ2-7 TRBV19 CASRSRDRGLIASEQYF
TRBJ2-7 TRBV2 CASSDSGASEQYF
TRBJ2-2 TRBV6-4 CASSRTGEDTGELFF
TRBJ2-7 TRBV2 CASSDFRDEQYF
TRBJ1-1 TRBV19 CASSIRGTNTEAFF
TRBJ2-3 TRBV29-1 CSVLRGTGSTDTQYF
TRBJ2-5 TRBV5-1 CASSSVAGGQETQYF
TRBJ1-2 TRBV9 CASSVGTGTYGYTF
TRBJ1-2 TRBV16 CASSPRDTVVYGYTF
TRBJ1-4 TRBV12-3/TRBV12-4 CASSIDSRLFF
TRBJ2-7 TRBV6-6 CASGEGGTSYEQYF
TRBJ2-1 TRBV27 CASRAGLAGTSYNEQFF
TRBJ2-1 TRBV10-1 CASPELAGFRAYNEQFF
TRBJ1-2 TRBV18 CASSPTGGSSGYTF
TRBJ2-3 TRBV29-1 CSVESKQRGTQYF
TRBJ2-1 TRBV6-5 CASTGQGSEQFF
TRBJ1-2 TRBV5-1 CASSVGQGAAGYTF
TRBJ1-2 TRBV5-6 CASSPGPFGYTF
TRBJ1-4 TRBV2 CASSRETGGSEKLFF
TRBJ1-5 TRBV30 CAWSVEGGQPQHF
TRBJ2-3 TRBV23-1 CASRNGGRIKDTQYF